This TCR beta chain derives from a study of response to subunit inactivated influenza vaccine. Study results and caveats: Authors proposed each seasonal influenza vaccination draws in few new T cells.

This clonotype was seen a handful of times. What it recognizes is unknown. TCRdb reprocessed the RT-PCR reads via MiXCR and lists one record per CDR3 protein. The sample gives hundreds of thousands of distinct CDR3 sequences, approximately 14% of which show up once; 11% is in the top ten. V shed 4 bases, J shed 6 bases, and the junction held 13 bases outside the gene matches. This CDR3 spans 16 amino acids. Germline CDR1 and CDR2: SGHRS and YFSETQ. This clonotype was sampled from a man aged 45-60 years who received an inactivated influenza vaccine. The gene calls are TRBV5-1 and TRBJ1-2; 9 bases match TRBD1. The material sequenced was PBMCs from blood, taken 12 days after vaccination. This CDR3 is CASSRTLDRGLDGYTF. The CDR3 bases are TGCGCCAGCAGCCGAACTCTGGACAGGGGTCTCGATGGCTACACCTTC.